The 19 T cell receptor beta chains below come from one sample, sequenced in a study of blood T cell repertoires in COVID-19. Sequenced by immunoSEQ multiplex PCR; TCRdb stores in-frame clones only, minus some. The table has roughly 100,000 clones, under 90% seen once. Sequenced material: peripheral blood. These TCRs come from a human donor in a cohort sampled during active or convalescent COVID-19.

CDR3 region: CASSRERGSNTDTQYF. The CDR3, as DNA: TGTGCCAGCAGCCGGGAACGGGGGTCGAACACAGATACGCAGTATTTT. This chain joins TRBV7-2 and TRBJ2-3; D perhaps matches TRBD2 (6 bases). Germline CDR1 and CDR2: SGHTA and FQGNSA. The CDR3 consists of 16 residues. V lost 5 bases to trimming and J lost 2 bases, with 17 bases between them.

This clone was detected once. V and J are TRBV5-1 and TRBJ1-2, with D perhaps TRBD1 (6 bases). The CDR3 extends over 14 amino acids. Germline V lookup: CDR1 SGHRS, CDR2 YFSETQ. The V gene lost 5 bases and the J gene lost 3 bases, with 14 bases spanning the gap. The CDR3 spells CASREQGEHYGYTF. The CDR3 DNA reads as TGCGCCAGCAGGGAACAGGGTGAGCACTATGGCTACACCTTC.

The chain joins TRBV7-9 to TRBJ1-1; unclear D gene. From germline, CDR1 is SEHNR and CDR2 FQNEAQ (reference sequence). The ends were cut back, 2 bases at V and 4 bases at J, with 8 bases in the middle. CDR3 length equals 13 residues. CDR3 sequence reads: CASSLLVGTEAFF. For the CDR3, the DNA is TGTGCCAGCAGCTTACTTGTCGGCACTGAAGCTTTCTTT.

The rearrangement joins TRBV30 to TRBJ2-2; possibly TRBD1 for D (6 bases). The CDR3 is made up of 14 amino acids. Germline V gives CDR1 GTSNPN, CDR2 SVGIG (reference sequence). V was cut by 4 bases and J by 5 bases, with 14 bases left in between. The CDR3 sequence is CAWTAGVGTGELFF. In DNA form, the CDR3 reads TGTGCCTGGACGGCAGGGGTTGGGACCGGGGAGCTGTTTTTT.

The chain is built from TRBV5-1 and TRBJ2-2; 7 nucleotides agree with TRBD1. Germline V CDR1 and CDR2: SGHRS, YFSETQ. CDR3 length equals 17 residues. Trimming cost V 3 bases and J 1 base; bases outside gene matches: 9. CDR3 sequence: CASSSRRGTENTGELFF. The DNA for the CDR3 is TGCGCCAGCAGCTCCCGAAGGGGGACAGAGAACACCGGGGAGCTGTTTTTT. Supplemented by reference TRBV5-1 and TRBJ2-2, the full variable domain reads KAGVTQTPRYLIKTRGQQVTLSCSPISGHRSVSWYQQTPGQGLQFLFEYFSETQRNKGNFPGRFSGRQFSNSRSEMNVSTLELGDSALYLCASSSRRGTENTGELFFGEGSRLTVL.

The rearrangement links TRBV27 to TRBJ1-5; D possibly corresponds to TRBD1 (6 bases). This CDR3 is 15 amino acids long. The germline gives CDR1 MNHEY, CDR2 SMNVEV (reference sequence). V was shortened by 5 bases and J by 3 bases, with 14 bases between the two germline ends. This CDR3 reads CASSDTGFPNQPQHF. CDR3 coding DNA: TGTGCCAGCAGTGACACAGGGTTCCCCAATCAGCCCCAGCATTTT.

The rearrangement uses TRBV9 and TRBJ1-1; D gene ambiguous. The CDR3 is made up of 13 amino acids. V was cut by 0 bases and J by 6 bases, with 9 bases left in between. The germline V gene has CDR1 SGDLS and CDR2 YYNGEE. The CDR3 is CASSVGGRAEAFF. As DNA, the CDR3 is TGTGCCAGCAGCGTAGGAGGTCGGGCTGAAGCTTTCTTT.

The V call is TRBV5-1, the J call TRBJ2-2, with D uncertain. Between the trimmed V and J ends, which lost 2 bases and 0 bases, there was a span of 8 bases. The CDR3 extends over 15 amino acids. Germline V gene data show CDR1 as SGHRS and CDR2 as YFSETQ. CDR3 nucleotide sequence: TGCGCCAGCAGCTTCCTAGACGCGAACACCGGGGAGCTGTTTTTT. Translated: CASSFLDANTGELFF.

The chain recombines TRBV6-5 with TRBJ1-6; 8 bases match TRBD1. Per the germline V gene, CDR1 is MNHEY and CDR2 is SVGAGI. This CDR3 comprises 15 residues. V lost 4 bases and J lost 5; bases outside the gene matches: 4. The CDR3 protein is CASSFGQGNNSPLHF. CDR3 bases: TGTGCCAGCAGTTTCGGACAGGGCAATAATTCACCCCTCCACTTT.

This chain links TRBV28 with TRBJ2-4; 9 positions agree with TRBD1. This CDR3 region has 14 residues. The trim removed 6 bases at V and 6 bases at J, leaving 6 bases unmatched. Per germline, CDR1 MDHEN and CDR2 SYDVKM. The CDR3 protein is CASRYTGQGNIQYF. The CDR3 coding sequence is TGTGCCAGCAGATATACGGGACAGGGAAACATTCAGTACTTC.

This chain uses TRBV4-1 with TRBJ1-2; D might be TRBD1 (6 bases). Germline CDR1 reads MGHRA; CDR2 reads YSYEKL. The CDR3 covers 15 residues. Trimming pared 7 bases from V and 8 bases from J, leaving 23 bases between. In nucleotides, the CDR3 is TGCGCCAGCAACCCGGGACAACAGGGAGTCGGCGGCTACACCTTC. Its translation is CASNPGQQGVGGYTF.

The J gene is TRBJ1-6, the V gene TRBV4-1; D is uncertain. Trimming stripped 4 bases from V and 0 bases from J, with 22 bases between. Germline CDR1 and CDR2: MGHRA and YSYEKL. The CDR3 loop spans 20 amino acids. CDR3 residues: CASSLLLAPGVSSYNSPLHF. The DNA for the CDR3 is TGCGCCAGCAGCCTCCTCCTGGCGCCGGGTGTAAGCTCCTATAATTCACCCCTCCACTTT.

This chain links TRBV2 with TRBJ1-2; D gene ambiguous. Germline CDR1 is SNHLY and CDR2 is FYNNEI. The CDR3 has 13 residues. V was pared by 6 bases and J by 0 bases, with 8 bases between. The CDR3 protein is CASRDISNYGYTF. The CDR3 DNA reads TGTGCCAGCAGAGACATCTCTAACTATGGCTACACCTTC. The complete variable domain, with remaining parts taken from reference TRBV2 and TRBJ1-2, reads EPEVTQTPSHQVTQMGQEVILRCVPISNHLYFYWYRQILGQKVEFLVSFYNNEISEKSEIFDDQFSVERPDGSNFTLKIRSTKLEDSAMYFCASRDISNYGYTFGSGTRLTVV.

This clone was detected only a few times. The V and J genes are TRBV18 and TRBJ1-2; 9 nucleotides line up with TRBD1. The CDR3 sequence is 17 residues long. Germline CDR1 is KGHSH and CDR2 is LQKENI. The junction had 14 bases not matched to a gene; V was cut back by 2 bases and J by 7 bases. CDR3 coding DNA: TGTGCCAGCTCACCATGGGACAGGGTTCAACTATTGGGTGGCTACACCTTC. The encoded protein is CASSPWDRVQLLGGYTF.

This chain uses TRBV7-2 with TRBJ1-5; maybe TRBD1 (5 bases). Germline V gene data show CDR1 as SGHTA and CDR2 as FQGNSA. Trimming shortened V by 1 base and J by 6 bases, and 16 bases separated the two germline ends. This CDR3 spans 16 amino acids. The CDR3 protein is CASSLGGGGYSQPQHF. CDR3 bases: TGTGCCAGCAGCTTAGGTGGCGGGGGGTATAGTCAGCCCCAGCATTTT.

The chain carries TRBV11-2 and TRBJ2-5; a weak D match, TRBD1 (6 bases). Deletions cut 4 bases from V and 1 base from J, with 19 bases between. The CDR3 contains 17 residues. Germline CDR1 SGHAT, CDR2 FQNNGV. This CDR3 reads CASSSIGIRDTQETQYF. The CDR3 coding sequence is TGTGCCAGCAGCTCAATAGGTATCCGGGACACCCAAGAGACCCAGTACTTC. Looking up the rest from reference TRBV11-2 and TRBJ2-5 gives the full variable domain: EAGVAQSPRYKIIEKRQSVAFWCNPISGHATLYWYQQILGQGPKLLIQFQNNGVVDDSQLPKDRFSAERLKGVDSTLKIQPAKLEDSAVYLCASSSIGIRDTQETQYFGPGTRLLVL.

The chain is built from TRBV4-2 and TRBJ2-3; no clear D gene. V was pared by 0 bases and J by 6 bases, with 4 bases between. The CDR3 sequence is 12 residues long. Germline CDR1 LGHNA, CDR2 YNFKEQ. The CDR3 here is CASSQELDTQYF. As DNA, the CDR3 is TGTGCCAGCAGCCAAGAACTGGATACGCAGTATTTT.

A few counts support this clone. The chain recombines TRBV30 with TRBJ2-7, with D possibly matching TRBD2 (6 bases). Trimming removed 0 bases from V and 4 bases from J, with 10 bases in between. The CDR3 is 13 residues long. CDR1 is GTSNPN, CDR2 SVGIG, per germline (reference sequence). This CDR3 reads CAWSVQAGYEQYF. In DNA form, the CDR3 reads TGTGCCTGGAGTGTACAGGCGGGGTACGAGCAGTACTTC.

This chain uses TRBV29-1 with TRBJ1-2, with 7 bases aligning to TRBD1. The CDR3 is 12 amino acids. With V trimmed by 6 bases and J by 4 bases, 5 bases remained unmatched. The V gene's germline CDR1 is SQVTM and CDR2 ANQGSEA. The CDR3 region has the DNA TGCAGCGTCGGGGGACAGATCTATGGCTACACCTTC. This gives the protein CSVGGQIYGYTF.